This TCR beta chain was identified during a study of blood T cell repertoires in COVID-19. Looking at the study overall: Both acute and convalescent COVID-19 samples were obtained from the United States, Italy and Spain. PBMCs, B-cell-depleted T cells, or T cells were the source of the cDNA or gDNA that made up the material.

This clone occurred a few times. Produced via immunoSEQ multiplex PCR; TCRdb's table is partial and in-frame only. The sample includes some 230,000 clones, roughly 81% of them seen just once. The specimen sequenced was peripheral blood. The source of this sequence is a man between 45 and 60 years old who had recovered from COVID-19.

CDR3 in DNA: TGTGCCAGCAGCTCCCGGACTAGCGGTTACAATGAGCAGTTCTTC. It translates to CASSSRTSGYNEQFF. This chain links TRBV7-9 with TRBJ2-1; TRBD2 agrees at 10 bases. Germline V gene data show CDR1 as SEHNR and CDR2 as FQNEAQ (reference sequence). V lost 4 bases and J lost 4; bases outside the gene matches: 4. The CDR3 sequence is 15 residues long. Complete variable domain (other parts from reference TRBV7-9 and TRBJ2-1): DTGVSQNPRHKITKRGQNVTFRCDPISEHNRLYWYRQTLGQGPEFLTYFQNEAQLEKSRLLSDRFSAERPKGSFSTLEIQRTEQGDSAMYLCASSSRTSGYNEQFFGPGTRLTVL.